These T cell receptor beta chains were read from a single sample in a study of blood T cell repertoires in COVID-19. Assay used: immunoSEQ multiplex PCR; TCRdb lists only in-frame clones, some missing. The data show a few hundred thousand clones, 75% to 85% seen once. The sequencing input was peripheral blood. The receptors here all came from a human donor in a cohort sampled during active COVID-19. Each CDR3 is given without its conserved first and last residue. The D gene is left open where the match is weak.

NA | TRBV21-1 | ASSIVGLRNYEQY
TRBD1 | TRBV5-8 | ASSFRTGPNTEAF
TRBD1 | TRBV19 | ASEGQGVSGAF
NA | TRBV25-1 | ASSEWKLGGANNSPLH
TRBD2 | TRBV6-5 | ASSYSSGVTYEQY
NA | TRBV18 | ASHRDPLRTGELF
TRBD2 | TRBV10-3 | AINKRDQETQY
NA | TRBV6-6 | ASSYFGVVADTQY
NA | TRBV10-3 | AISDKFPEQF
TRBD1 | TRBV27 | ASSAAGTGRLTTDTQY
TRBD1 | TRBV27 | ASSLTGGEYSNQPQH
TRBD2 | TRBV25-1 | ASSAWTSGRGETQY
TRBD2 | TRBV28 | ASSFITHRLAGVVQY
NA | TRBV2 | ASTTEGIYQPQH
NA | TRBV28 | ASSLRRPLALNTEAF
NA | TRBV3-1/TRBV3-2 | ASSQDRILAGNNEQF
NA | TRBV4-1 | ASSQEGAQRETQY